Below, one T cell receptor (beta chain) is given with its context. TCRdb's table, derived via immunoSEQ multiplex PCR, lists solely in-frame clones and lacks some. The sample lists a few million clones, about 92% occurring once. This entry belongs to a study of shared clonotypes between healthy human individuals. The V gene lost 0 bases and the J gene lost 3 bases, with 13 bases spanning the gap. The CDR3 consists of 15 residues. Germline CDR1 and CDR2: SGDLS and YYNGEE. The receptor was isolated from a man aged 18 to 29 in good health. Some clones in this sample may be carry-over from other donors' samples. The material sequenced was naive CD4+ T cells from PBMCs. Documented subset: CD45RA+ positively selected. V and J are TRBV9 and TRBJ2-7, with D perhaps matching TRBD2 (5 bases). In DNA form, the CDR3 reads TGTGCCAGCAGCGTAGGGGAGCTCTCTCGCTACGAGCAGTACTTC. The encoded protein is CASSVGELSRYEQYF.